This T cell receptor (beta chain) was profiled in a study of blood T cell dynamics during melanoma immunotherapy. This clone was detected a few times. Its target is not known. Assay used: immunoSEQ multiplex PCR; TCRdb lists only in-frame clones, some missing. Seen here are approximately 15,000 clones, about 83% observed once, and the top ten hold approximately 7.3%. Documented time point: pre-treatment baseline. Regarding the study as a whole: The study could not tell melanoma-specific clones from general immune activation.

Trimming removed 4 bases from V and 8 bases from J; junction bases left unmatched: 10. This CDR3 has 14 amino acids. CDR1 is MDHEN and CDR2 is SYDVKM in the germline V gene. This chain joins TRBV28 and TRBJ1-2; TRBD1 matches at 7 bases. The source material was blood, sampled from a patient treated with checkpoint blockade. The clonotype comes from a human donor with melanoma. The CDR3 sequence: CASSSETTGVGYTF. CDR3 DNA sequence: TGTGCCAGCAGTTCGGAAACCACAGGGGTCGGCTACACCTTC.